This TCR beta chain was captured by sequencing in a study of T cell responses to AZD1222 COVID-19 vaccine. For the study at large: Second-dose recipients at about 4 or about 12 weeks were treated as one pooled group.

Study-wide results and caveats: Once two AZD1222 doses were given, Spike-specific TCR breadth and depth went up. Among AZD1222 vaccinees, only six or seven were seropositive at baseline. Most donors were white British and more were female, and clonal diversity was possibly underestimated.

To note about this clone: Its matching antigen is unknown.

CDR3 length: 14 amino acids. Trimming took 4 bases from V and 4 from J; bases not matched to a gene: 5. Germline V gene data show CDR1 as SQVTM and CDR2 as ANQGSEA. Libraries were prepared by immunoSEQ multiplex PCR; TCRdb keeps only in-frame clonotypes and omits some of them. The repertoire holds some 150,000 clones, with 85% to 95% as singletons. The specimen comprised peripheral blood, sampled on day 0 of AZD1222 vaccination. The chain joins TRBV29-1 to TRBJ2-2; 8 bases match TRBD2. This receptor was taken from an adult in good health. The DNA for the CDR3 is TGCAGCGTTGTTCGGGGGGGGCCCACCGGGGAGCTGTTTTTT. Translating it yields CSVVRGGPTGELFF.